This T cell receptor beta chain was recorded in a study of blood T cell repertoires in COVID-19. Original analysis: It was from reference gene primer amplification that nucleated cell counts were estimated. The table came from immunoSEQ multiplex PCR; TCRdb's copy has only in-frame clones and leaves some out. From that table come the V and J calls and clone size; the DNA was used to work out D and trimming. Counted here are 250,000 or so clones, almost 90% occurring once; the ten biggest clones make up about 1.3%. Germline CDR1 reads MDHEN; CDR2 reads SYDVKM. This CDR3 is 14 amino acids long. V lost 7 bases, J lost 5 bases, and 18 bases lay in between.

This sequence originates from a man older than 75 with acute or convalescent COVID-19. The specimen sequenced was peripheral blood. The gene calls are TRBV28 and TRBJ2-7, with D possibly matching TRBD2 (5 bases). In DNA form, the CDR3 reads TGTGCCAGCATAGGAAGAGGACGCGGGCACGAGCAGTACTTC. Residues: CASIGRGRGHEQYF. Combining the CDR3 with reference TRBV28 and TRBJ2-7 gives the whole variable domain DVKVTQSSRYLVKRTGEKVFLECVQDMDHENMFWYRQDPGLGLRLIYFSYDVKMKEKGDIPEGYSVSREKKERFSLILESASTNQTSMYLCASIGRGRGHEQYFGPGTRLTVT.